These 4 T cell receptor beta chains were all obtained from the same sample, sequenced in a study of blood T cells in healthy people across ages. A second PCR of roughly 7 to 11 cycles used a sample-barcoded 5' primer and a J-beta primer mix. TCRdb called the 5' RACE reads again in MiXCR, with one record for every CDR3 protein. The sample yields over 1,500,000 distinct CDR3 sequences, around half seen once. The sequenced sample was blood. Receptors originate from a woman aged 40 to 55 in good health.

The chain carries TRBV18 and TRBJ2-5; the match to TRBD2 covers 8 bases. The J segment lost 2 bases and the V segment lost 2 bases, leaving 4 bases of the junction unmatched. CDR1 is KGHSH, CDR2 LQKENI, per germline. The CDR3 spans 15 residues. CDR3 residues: CASSPYGGGQETQYF. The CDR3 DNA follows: TGTGCCAGCTCACCATACGGCGGGGGGCAAGAGACCCAGTACTTC.

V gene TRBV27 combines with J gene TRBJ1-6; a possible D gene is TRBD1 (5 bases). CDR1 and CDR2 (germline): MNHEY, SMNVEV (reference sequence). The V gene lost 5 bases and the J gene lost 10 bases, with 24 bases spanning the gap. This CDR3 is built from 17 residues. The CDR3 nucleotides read TGTGCCAGCAGTCGAGTAACCGGGACTCCAAGTGGGTCACCCCTCCACTTT. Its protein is CASSRVTGTPSGSPLHF.

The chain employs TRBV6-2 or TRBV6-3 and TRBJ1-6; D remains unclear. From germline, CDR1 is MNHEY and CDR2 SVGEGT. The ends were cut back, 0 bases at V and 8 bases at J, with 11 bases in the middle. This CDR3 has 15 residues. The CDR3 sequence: CASSYSTVLDSPLHF. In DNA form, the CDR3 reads TGTGCCAGCAGTTACTCGACGGTTCTAGATTCACCCCTCCACTTT.

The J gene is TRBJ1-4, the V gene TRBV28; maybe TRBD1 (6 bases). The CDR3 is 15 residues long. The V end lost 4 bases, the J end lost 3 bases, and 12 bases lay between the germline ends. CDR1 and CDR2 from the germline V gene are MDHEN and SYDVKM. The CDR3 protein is CASSSTGWANEKLFF. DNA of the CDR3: TGTGCCAGCAGTTCAACAGGGTGGGCTAATGAAAAACTGTTTTTT.